This TCR beta chain was sequenced for a study of cytomegalovirus exposure and HLA in healthy donors. The primer mix had 60 Vbeta and 13 Jbeta primers. The repertoire was sequenced with immunoSEQ multiplex PCR; TCRdb's copy has only in-frame clones and lacks some. Found here are about 95,000 clones, about 76% of them singletons; the top ten hold around 4.2%. This CDR3 is built from 13 residues. The sample consisted of PBMCs. The clonotype originates from a woman aged 70 to 79 in good health and CMV-seropositive. The chain couples TRBV23-1 to TRBJ2-5, with TRBD1 as a possible D gene (5 bases). Matching the DNA end better, TRBJ2-7 makes the J call doubtful. TRBV23-1 is classed as an ORF, of uncertain function. The CDR3, as DNA: TGCGCCAGCACGAAGGGGTATTCCTACGAGCAGTACTTC. Amino acid sequence: CASTKGYSYEQYF.